This T cell receptor beta chain was obtained from a study of low-dose radiotherapy and immunotherapy resistance in tumors. Study in general: Cohort 2 patients were irradiated with 1 Gy every two weeks, reaching 13 Gy over 26 weeks.

This CDR3 is 13 amino acids long. With 5 bases removed from V and 4 bases from J, the gap between germline ends came to 9 bases. Germline V gives CDR1 DFQATT, CDR2 SNEGSKA (reference sequence). Covering alpha and beta chains, TRAV- and TRBV-specific primers were used for the first-strand cDNA. With a constant-region primer and a V-primer adapter, TCRs were subjected to roughly 20 PCR cycles of amplification. TCRdb fed the reads into MiXCR, producing one record per CDR3 protein. The data hold 16,000 or so distinct CDR3 sequences, with roughly 70% observed a single time. The donors' treatment consisted of nivolumab, ipilimumab, aspirin, low-dose cyclophosphamide and low-dose radiotherapy.

The chain combines TRBV20-1 with TRBJ2-6; D may be TRBD1 (5 bases). This receptor was identified in a human donor with advanced metastatic prostate, ovarian, gallbladder or colorectal cancer (not recorded which). This table probably holds off-target reads from a library built for another chain. The CDR3 loop is CSARTRGANVLTF. Written as DNA, the CDR3 is TGCAGTGCTCGGACACGGGGGGCCAACGTCCTGACTTTC.